This TCR beta chain is from a study of CD8 T cells in Susac syndrome. Study-wide background: The sequenced Susac syndrome patients comprised more than 5 with active disease and roughly eight in remission.

V lost 6 bases and J lost 4, with 14 bases in between. The CDR3 has 14 residues. Germline values: CDR1 SNHLY, CDR2 FYNNEI. CD8+ and CD4+ blood T cells underwent TCR beta sequencing. When the RNA was reverse transcribed, random hexamers were used with an input of roughly 0.45 to 1 ug. Across 54 Vbeta and 13 Jbeta, TCR beta CDR3 was amplified with immunoSEQ multiplex PCR. MiXCR, applied by TCRdb to the immunoSEQ multiplex PCR reads, yields one record per CDR3 protein. The sample yields approximately 180,000 distinct CDR3 sequences, 85% to 95% seen once. The chain is built from TRBV2 and TRBJ2-3; the D gene could be TRBD1 or TRBD2 (5 bases each). The source material was CD4+ T cells from PBMCs. The TCR comes from a human donor with Susac syndrome. For the CDR3, the DNA is TGTGCCAGCAGGGAGGACTTAGGGGCAGATACGCAGTATTTT. Translation gives CASREDLGADTQYF.